This is a list of T cell receptor beta chains from one sample in a study of blood T cell repertoires in COVID-19. Measured with immunoSEQ multiplex PCR; TCRdb has only the in-frame clones, and not every one. Of approximately 150,000 clones in the sample, roughly three quarters were seen once. Specimen: peripheral blood. The source is a man between 60 and 75 years old with acute or convalescent COVID-19. Each CDR3 is given with its conserved first and last residue. A D gene is named only where the DNA matches it firmly. Only part of the rows carry a size: once, few, many, or a class if the clone is expanded.

V gene: TRBV9
J gene: TRBJ1-4
D gene: TRBD1
clone size: NA
CDR3 protein: CASSVGGRGQGKPTNEKLFF
CDR3 DNA: TGTGCCAGCAGCGTAGGGGGCAGGGGACAGGGGAAGCCAACTAATGAAAAACTGTTTTTT

V gene: TRBV18
J gene: TRBJ2-3
D gene: NA
clone size: NA
CDR3 protein: CASSPLGTDTQYF
CDR3 DNA: TGTGCCAGCTCACCACTCGGCACAGATACGCAGTATTTT

V gene: TRBV27
J gene: TRBJ2-7
D gene: NA
clone size: few
CDR3 protein: CASSPNGLTYEQYF
CDR3 DNA: TGTGCCAGCAGTCCTAACGGACTAACATACGAGCAGTACTTC

V gene: TRBV7-2
J gene: TRBJ1-3
D gene: TRBD1
clone size: NA
CDR3 protein: CASSLEDRVLNTIYF
CDR3 DNA: TGTGCCAGCAGCTTAGAGGACAGGGTACTAAACACCATATATTTT

V gene: TRBV5-1
J gene: TRBJ2-5
D gene: TRBD1
clone size: few
CDR3 protein: CASSLQGDLETQYF
CDR3 DNA: TGCGCCAGCAGCTTACAGGGGGACCTCGAGACCCAGTACTTC

V gene: TRBV4-1
J gene: TRBJ1-1
D gene: NA
clone size: NA
CDR3 protein: CASSHRTENTEAFF
CDR3 DNA: TGCGCCAGCAGCCACAGGACAGAAAACACTGAAGCTTTCTTT

V gene: TRBV7-7
J gene: TRBJ2-1
D gene: NA
clone size: NA
CDR3 protein: CASSLSGNNEQFF
CDR3 DNA: TGTGCTAGCAGCTTATCCGGTAACAATGAGCAGTTCTTC

V gene: TRBV19
J gene: TRBJ1-4
D gene: NA
clone size: NA
CDR3 protein: CASSMRRGALEKLFF
CDR3 DNA: TGTGCCAGTAGTATGAGGAGGGGTGCCCTCGAAAAACTGTTTTTT

V gene: TRBV11-2
J gene: TRBJ2-6
D gene: NA
clone size: NA
CDR3 protein: CASSLGTWDSGANVLTF
CDR3 DNA: TGTGCCAGCAGCTTAGGGACATGGGACTCTGGGGCCAACGTCCTGACTTTC

V gene: TRBV11-2
J gene: TRBJ1-6
D gene: TRBD1
clone size: NA
CDR3 protein: CASSLQGAKEPLHF
CDR3 DNA: TGTGCCAGCAGCTTACAGGGGGCCAAAGAGCCCCTCCACTTT

V gene: TRBV7-8
J gene: TRBJ2-2
D gene: TRBD2
clone size: NA
CDR3 protein: CASSQRGTSATGELFF
CDR3 DNA: TGTGCCAGCAGCCAGCGCGGGACTAGCGCGACCGGGGAGCTGTTTTTT

V gene: TRBV19
J gene: TRBJ1-4
D gene: TRBD1
clone size: NA
CDR3 protein: CASRPTGYEKLFF
CDR3 DNA: TGTGCCAGTAGACCGACAGGGTATGAAAAACTGTTTTTT

V gene: TRBV9
J gene: TRBJ2-3
D gene: TRBD2
clone size: NA
CDR3 protein: CASSVTSGGTSTDTQYF
CDR3 DNA: TGTGCCAGCAGCGTAACTAGCGGAGGGACTAGCACAGATACGCAGTATTTT

V gene: TRBV2
J gene: TRBJ1-1
D gene: NA
clone size: NA
CDR3 protein: CASSRETDTEAFF
CDR3 DNA: TGTGCCAGCAGCAGGGAAACGGACACTGAAGCTTTCTTT

V gene: TRBV29-1
J gene: TRBJ2-7
D gene: TRBD2
clone size: NA
CDR3 protein: CSVVVRLAGDEQYF
CDR3 DNA: TGCAGCGTGGTAGTCAGACTAGCGGGAGATGAGCAGTACTTC

V gene: TRBV11-2
J gene: TRBJ2-5
D gene: NA
clone size: once
CDR3 protein: CASSLGTRVQETQYF
CDR3 DNA: TGTGCCAGCAGCTTAGGGACACGGGTACAAGAGACCCAGTACTTC

V gene: TRBV6-5
J gene: TRBJ1-3
D gene: NA
clone size: NA
CDR3 protein: CASSYSVHSGNTIYF
CDR3 DNA: TGTGCCAGCAGTTACTCTGTCCACTCTGGAAACACCATATATTTT

V gene: TRBV5-1
J gene: TRBJ2-2
D gene: TRBD2
clone size: NA
CDR3 protein: CASSLFTGLAGARTGELFF
CDR3 DNA: TGCGCCAGCAGCTTGTTTACGGGACTAGCGGGAGCGCGGACCGGGGAGCTGTTTTTT

V gene: TRBV3-1/TRBV3-2
J gene: TRBJ2-1
D gene: TRBD2
clone size: NA
CDR3 protein: CASRKGTSGNEQFF
CDR3 DNA: TGTGCCAGCAGAAAAGGGACTAGCGGAAATGAGCAGTTCTTC

V gene: TRBV28
J gene: TRBJ1-4
D gene: TRBD1
clone size: NA
CDR3 protein: CAIAGGATNEKLFF
CDR3 DNA: TGTGCCATTGCAGGGGGTGCAACTAATGAAAAACTGTTTTTT

V gene: TRBV3-1/TRBV3-2
J gene: TRBJ2-7
D gene: NA
clone size: once
CDR3 protein: CASSQDPVDSVGGYEQYF
CDR3 DNA: TGTGCCAGCAGCCAAGACCCGGTAGACAGCGTGGGTGGGTACGAGCAGTACTTC

V gene: TRBV2
J gene: TRBJ1-5
D gene: TRBD1
clone size: NA
CDR3 protein: CASTPDRVGGQPQHF
CDR3 DNA: TGTGCCAGCACCCCGGACAGGGTGGGAGGTCAGCCCCAGCATTTT

V gene: TRBV30
J gene: TRBJ2-7
D gene: TRBD2
clone size: NA
CDR3 protein: CAWSVGLAGAYEQYF
CDR3 DNA: TGTGCCTGGAGTGTGGGTCTAGCGGGAGCCTACGAGCAGTACTTC

V gene: TRBV5-1
J gene: TRBJ2-1
D gene: TRBD2
clone size: once
CDR3 protein: CASRTGTRAPNEQFF
CDR3 DNA: TGCGCCAGCAGGACCGGGACTAGAGCACCCAATGAGCAGTTCTTC

V gene: TRBV11-2
J gene: TRBJ2-7
D gene: TRBD1
clone size: NA
CDR3 protein: CASSSSDRSDEQYF
CDR3 DNA: TGTGCCAGCAGCTCCTCGGACAGGTCGGACGAGCAGTACTTC

V gene: TRBV7-9
J gene: TRBJ2-7
D gene: TRBD2
clone size: NA
CDR3 protein: CASSLSTSATSYF
CDR3 DNA: TGTGCCAGCAGCTTATCGACTAGCGCCACTTCGTACTTC

V gene: TRBV6-1
J gene: TRBJ1-4
D gene: NA
clone size: NA
CDR3 protein: CASSESVAPGEKLFF
CDR3 DNA: TGTGCCAGCAGTGAGAGTGTGGCCCCGGGTGAAAAACTGTTTTTT

V gene: TRBV28
J gene: TRBJ1-1
D gene: NA
clone size: once
CDR3 protein: CASSPPWNTEAFF
CDR3 DNA: TGTGCCAGCAGTCCCCCGTGGAACACTGAAGCTTTCTTT

V gene: TRBV20-1
J gene: TRBJ2-1
D gene: NA
clone size: NA
CDR3 protein: CSASPLSLNEQFF
CDR3 DNA: TGCAGTGCTAGTCCTCTTTCCTTGAATGAGCAGTTCTTC

V gene: TRBV19
J gene: TRBJ2-5
D gene: NA
clone size: few
CDR3 protein: CASSIGLDRGGETQYF
CDR3 DNA: TGTGCCAGTAGTATAGGGCTAGATAGGGGTGGGGAGACCCAGTACTTC

V gene: TRBV29-1
J gene: TRBJ2-7
D gene: NA
clone size: NA
CDR3 protein: CSVAGPGDEQYF
CDR3 DNA: TGCAGCGTTGCGGGCCCCGGGGACGAGCAGTACTTC

V gene: TRBV4-2
J gene: TRBJ2-7
D gene: TRBD2
clone size: NA
CDR3 protein: CASSQGASGMYEQYF
CDR3 DNA: TGTGCCAGCAGCCAAGGGGCTAGCGGGATGTACGAGCAGTACTTC

V gene: TRBV7-9
J gene: TRBJ2-5
D gene: TRBD2
clone size: NA
CDR3 protein: CASSFSGGLETQYF
CDR3 DNA: TGTGCCAGCAGCTTCTCGGGAGGGCTGGAGACCCAGTACTTC

V gene: TRBV4-2
J gene: TRBJ1-1
D gene: NA
clone size: NA
CDR3 protein: CASSLDPGDTEAFF
CDR3 DNA: TGTGCCAGCAGCCTGGACCCAGGGGACACTGAAGCTTTCTTT

V gene: TRBV2
J gene: TRBJ2-3
D gene: NA
clone size: few
CDR3 protein: CASKSNLPTRDTQYF
CDR3 DNA: TGTGCCAGCAAATCAAATCTCCCTACGAGAGATACGCAGTATTTT